The clone carrying this T cell receptor (beta chain) showed up many times. Its antigen is currently unknown. This sample stems from a study of identical twins. CDR1 is ENHRY and CDR2 is SYGVKD in the germline V gene. This CDR3 spans 12 amino acids. Trimming took 5 bases from V and 5 from J, leaving 9 bases between them. General study findings and limits: Memory repertoires showed no such pattern, whereas abundant cord blood beta clonotypes carried fewer insertions.

TCRdb re-derived calls from the 5' RACE reads in MiXCR, one entry per CDR3 protein. The sample consists of about 1.7 million distinct CDR3 sequences, more than 30% of them appearing once. The V call is TRBV10-3, the J call TRBJ2-5; D might be TRBD1 (5 bases). Input material: cord blood. The clonotype originates from a newborn girl in good health. This chain's CDR3 is CAISNNRETQYF. CDR3 bases: TGTGCCATCAGTAACAACAGGGAGACCCAGTACTTC.